A single sample gave rise to the 20 T cell receptor beta chains below, sequenced in a study of cytotoxic CD8 clonotypes in ibrutinib-treated CLL. Sequencing was performed with immunoSEQ multiplex PCR; in TCRdb, only in-frame clones are kept and a portion is missing. The sample contains 250,000 to 350,000 clones, 70% to 80% of which appear only once. The sequenced sample was PBMCs, obtained at disease progression, from a patient treated with ibrutinib. The receptors were gathered from a human donor with chronic lymphocytic leukemia.

J is TRBJ2-1 and V is TRBV29-1, with D tentatively TRBD2 (7 bases). The CDR3 has 15 amino acids. Germline V gene data show CDR1 as SQVTM and CDR2 as ANQGSEA. The V gene lost 5 bases and the J gene lost 0 bases, with 14 bases spanning the gap. The chain's CDR3 is CSVRGADSSYNEQFF. The CDR3 DNA is TGCAGCGTTCGGGGGGCCGACAGCTCCTACAATGAGCAGTTCTTC.

The genes are TRBV5-1 and TRBJ1-1; 10 bases agree with TRBD1. Germline CDR1 is SGHRS and CDR2 is YFSETQ. Losses at the gene ends were 1 base for V and 5 bases for J; bases not matched to a gene: 11. This CDR3 contains 17 residues. The DNA for the CDR3 is TGCGCCAGCAGCTTGCGACAGGGGGCAGTAAAGTCGACTGAAGCTTTCTTT. This codes for CASSLRQGAVKSTEAFF.

This clone was counted a few times. The chain links TRBV11-2 to TRBJ1-2; the match to TRBD1 covers 7 bases. The germline V gene encodes CDR1 SGHAT and CDR2 FQNNGV. The ends lost 5 bases at V and 4 bases at J; junction bases unmatched: 10. The CDR3 has 15 amino acids. The CDR3 DNA reads TGTGCCAGCAGCCAAGACAGGGCGGCGGGCTATGGCTACACCTTC. The encoded protein is CASSQDRAAGYGYTF. The full variable domain, its missing parts supplied by reference TRBV11-2 and TRBJ1-2, is EAGVAQSPRYKIIEKRQSVAFWCNPISGHATLYWYQQILGQGPKLLIQFQNNGVVDDSQLPKDRFSAERLKGVDSTLKIQPAKLEDSAVYLCASSQDRAAGYGYTFGSGTRLTVV.

This chain links TRBV5-1 with TRBJ1-6, with 7 bases lining up with TRBD1. V lost 6 bases to trimming and J lost 4 bases; unmatched junction nucleotides: 7. The germline gives CDR1 SGHRS, CDR2 YFSETQ. The CDR3 loop spans 15 amino acids. The CDR3 bases are TGCGCCAGCACCGGGGACAGTTTATATAATTCACCCCTCCACTTT. It yields the protein CASTGDSLYNSPLHF.

This clone was observed a handful of times. This chain uses TRBV2 with TRBJ1-3; D gene uncertain. V was shortened by 3 bases and J by 4 bases, with 16 bases between the two germline ends. The CDR3 is made up of 16 amino acids. Germline CDR1 is SNHLY and CDR2 is FYNNEI. CDR3 in amino acids: CASSDMVPATGNTIYF. CDR3 sequence (DNA): TGTGCCAGCAGTGATATGGTTCCAGCAACAGGAAACACCATATATTTT.

The V call is TRBV7-9, the J call TRBJ2-7; D gene ambiguous. V lost 5 bases and J lost 2, with 10 bases in between. The germline gives CDR1 SEHNR, CDR2 FQNEAQ (reference sequence). The CDR3 runs 13 residues. The CDR3 here is CASSPGPTYEQYF. The CDR3, as DNA: TGTGCCAGCAGCCCAGGACCAACCTACGAGCAGTACTTC.

V and J are TRBV7-9 and TRBJ1-4; D gene ambiguous. The germline V and J ends were trimmed by 5 bases and 0 bases, with 4 bases remaining between them. CDR1 and CDR2 (germline): SEHNR, FQNEAQ (reference sequence). The CDR3 is made up of 13 amino acids. CDR3 amino acids: CASSRATNEKLFF. CDR3 in DNA: TGTGCCAGCAGCCGGGCAACTAATGAAAAACTGTTTTTT.

This chain links TRBV9 with TRBJ2-3; 7 bases match TRBD2. The germline V gene has CDR1 SGDLS and CDR2 YYNGEE. CDR3 size: 15 residues. V dropped 0 bases and J dropped 2; count of bases not matched to a gene: 3. CDR3 sequence reads: CASSVAGRPTDTQYF. CDR3 nucleotides: TGTGCCAGCAGCGTAGCCGGGAGGCCCACAGATACGCAGTATTTT.

This clone was counted a few times. The chain recombines TRBV19 with TRBJ1-2; D uncertain. CDR3 length equals 14 residues. With 4 bases removed from V and 0 bases from J, the gap between germline ends came to 9 bases. The germline V gene has CDR1 LNHDA and CDR2 SQIVND (reference sequence). CDR3 bases: TGTGCCAGTAGTAAAGAAACACCTAACTATGGCTACACCTTC. The encoded protein is CASSKETPNYGYTF.

The V gene is TRBV2, the J gene TRBJ1-2, with 10 positions matching TRBD1. The V gene end was trimmed by 8 bases and the J gene end by 6 bases; junction bases not matched to a gene: 6. Germline-derived CDR1 and CDR2 are SNHLY and FYNNEI. The CDR3 sequence is 13 residues long. CDR3 nucleotides: TGTGCCAGCCTCCGACAGGGGGCGAATGGCTACACCTTC. Translation: CASLRQGANGYTF.

This clone is a singleton in its sample. V gene TRBV5-6 combines with J gene TRBJ2-1; possible D gene TRBD2, 6 bases. V shed 0 bases and J shed 8 bases, with 21 bases lying between them. CDR3 length: 17 residues. Germline V CDR1 and CDR2: SGHDT, YYEEEE. The CDR3 nucleotides read TGTGCCAGCAGCTTGGGTCTCGGGGCGGGAACGTTCGATGAGCAGTTCTTC. The encoded protein is CASSLGLGAGTFDEQFF.

This clone appeared a few times. The rearrangement joins TRBV9 to TRBJ1-2; D possibly corresponds to TRBD1 (5 bases). V was trimmed by 0 bases and J by 8 bases, leaving 14 bases between them. This CDR3 has 14 amino acids. Germline V CDR1 and CDR2: SGDLS, YYNGEE. The CDR3, as DNA: TGTGCCAGCAGCGTAGGGCACGGGGACCAAGGCTACACCTTC. This translates into CASSVGHGDQGYTF.

The chain joins TRBV29-1 to TRBJ2-7; TRBD1 aligns across 8 bases. CDR1 is SQVTM, CDR2 ANQGSEA, per germline. The CDR3 is 16 amino acids. The trim removed 5 bases at V and 6 bases at J, leaving 18 bases unmatched. The CDR3 sequence is CSVKGQGRDLSLEQYF. The CDR3 region has the DNA TGCAGCGTTAAAGGACAGGGTCGCGACTTGAGTCTCGAGCAGTACTTC.

The rearrangement links TRBV7-2 to TRBJ1-4, with 7 positions matching TRBD1. Germline V gene lookup returns CDR1 SGHTA and CDR2 FQGNSA. V dropped 5 bases and J dropped 8; count of bases not matched to a gene: 8. The length of the CDR3 is 14 residues. CDR3 in amino acids: CASSPDRLGEKLFF. CDR3 sequence (DNA): TGTGCCAGCAGCCCGGACAGGTTGGGGGAAAAACTGTTTTTT. Filled out from reference TRBV7-2 and TRBJ1-4, the complete variable domain reads GAGVSQSPSNKVTEKGKDVELRCDPISGHTALYWYRQSLGQGLEFLIYFQGNSAPDKSGLPSDRFSAERTGGSVSTLTIQRTQQEDSAVYLCASSPDRLGEKLFFGSGTQLSVL.

V gene TRBV18 combines with J gene TRBJ2-5; no definite D call. The germline gives CDR1 KGHSH, CDR2 LQKENI. The CDR3 runs to 15 residues. V dropped 6 bases and J dropped 2 bases, with 16 bases sitting between them. In nucleotides, the CDR3 is TGTGCCAGCTCCCACCCCGGTCGTCCACAAGAGACCCAGTACTTC. Its translation: CASSHPGRPQETQYF.

The gene calls are TRBV29-1 and TRBJ1-3; TRBD1 is a possible D gene (6 bases). Germline V lookup: CDR1 SQVTM, CDR2 ANQGSEA. The CDR3 contains 13 residues. Trimming shortened V by 2 bases and J by 8 bases, and 13 bases separated the two germline ends. In nucleotides, the CDR3 is TGCAGCGTTGAATATGGGGGCGCGGACACCATATATTTT. Protein product: CSVEYGGADTIYF. The whole variable domain, remainder taken from reference TRBV29-1 and TRBJ1-3, is SAVISQKPSRDICQRGTSLTIQCQVDSQVTMMFWYRQQPGQSLTLIATANQGSEATYESGFVIDKFPISRPNLTFSTLTVSNMSPEDSSIYLCSVEYGGADTIYFGEGSWLTVV.

This clone occurred once. The chain has TRBV19 and TRBJ1-6; 7 bases align to TRBD1. Germline V gene lookup returns CDR1 LNHDA and CDR2 SQIVND (reference sequence). With 3 bases clipped from V and 1 base from J, the junction kept 9 bases outside the gene matches. The CDR3 consists of 18 residues. The CDR3 DNA follows: TGTGCCAGTAGTATGGGACAGCGGCAGGGGTCCTATAATTCACCCCTCCACTTT. It is translated as CASSMGQRQGSYNSPLHF.

This clone occurred once. The J gene is TRBJ2-7, the V gene TRBV10-3; weak D call: TRBD2 (6 bases). There are 14 residues in the CDR3. The germline V gene has CDR1 ENHRY and CDR2 SYGVKD. Trimming stripped 3 bases from V and 5 bases from J, with 14 bases between. The CDR3 spells CAISELALLNEQYF. CDR3 nucleotide sequence: TGTGCCATCAGTGAACTAGCCCTCCTGAACGAGCAGTACTTC.

J is TRBJ2-5 and V is TRBV4-1; D gene uncertain. CDR1 is MGHRA and CDR2 is YSYEKL in the germline V gene. This CDR3 is built from 18 residues. Deletions cut 1 base from V and 2 bases from J, with 20 bases between. CDR3 residues: CASSQAPARAQLQETQYF. In DNA form, the CDR3 reads TGCGCCAGCAGCCAAGCACCGGCCCGGGCTCAACTACAAGAGACCCAGTACTTC.

The chain couples TRBV7-9 to TRBJ2-2; TRBD2 matches at 13 bases. V dropped 5 bases and J dropped 8; count of bases not matched to a gene: 8. The CDR3 totals 16 residues. CDR1 is SEHNR, CDR2 FQNEAQ, per germline (reference sequence). The CDR3 protein is CASSQRTSGSAGELFF. The CDR3 DNA follows: TGTGCCAGCAGCCAACGGACTAGCGGGAGTGCTGGGGAGCTGTTTTTT.